A single T cell receptor beta chain is shown here with its context. Its antigen is as yet unknown. This entry comes from a study of OX40 agonist ivuxolimab in advanced cancers. Overall study results and limits: Compared with CD4+, CD8+ T cells on average had more expanded clones. Circulating CD4+ and CD8+ T cells showed clonal expansion by week 6 at 0.1 to 3.0 mg/kg. Expanded peripheral T cells had an undetermined antigen specificity.

CDR3 length equals 14 residues. V lost 7 bases and J lost 3; bases outside the gene matches: 6. The germline gives CDR1 SGHVS, CDR2 FQNEAQ. Blood draws occurred at baseline, cycle 4 day 1, and cycle 7 day 1. Method: immunoSEQ multiplex PCR; TCRdb's copy keeps in-frame clones and lacks some. The table includes 60,000 to 75,000 clones, about four fifths detected once. The rearrangement joins TRBV7-8 to TRBJ1-5; TRBD1 matches 7 bases. The sequencing used CD4+ or CD8+ T cells sorted from blood, collected in a trial of the OX40 agonist ivuxolimab. This clonotype originated in an adult with an advanced solid tumor such as melanoma, head and neck, liver or kidney cancer. The CDR3 region has the DNA TGTGCCAGCACTGACAGGGAAACCAATCAGCCCCAGCATTTT. It is translated as CASTDRETNQPQHF.